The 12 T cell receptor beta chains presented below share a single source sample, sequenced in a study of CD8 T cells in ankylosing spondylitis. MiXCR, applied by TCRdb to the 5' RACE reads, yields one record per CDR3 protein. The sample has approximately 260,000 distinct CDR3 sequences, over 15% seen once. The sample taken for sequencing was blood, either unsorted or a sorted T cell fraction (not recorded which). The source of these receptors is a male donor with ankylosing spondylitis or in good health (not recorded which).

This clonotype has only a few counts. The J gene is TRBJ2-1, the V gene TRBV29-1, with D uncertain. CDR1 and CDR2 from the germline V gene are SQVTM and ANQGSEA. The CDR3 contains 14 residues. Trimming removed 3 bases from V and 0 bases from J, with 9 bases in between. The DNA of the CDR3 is TGCAGCGTTGACCACGAGAGCTCCTACAATGAGCAGTTCTTC. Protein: CSVDHESSYNEQFF.

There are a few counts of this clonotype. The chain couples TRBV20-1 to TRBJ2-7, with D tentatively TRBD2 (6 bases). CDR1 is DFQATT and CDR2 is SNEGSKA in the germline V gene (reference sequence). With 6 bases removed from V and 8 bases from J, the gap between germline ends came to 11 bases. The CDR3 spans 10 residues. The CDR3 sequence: CSATSGQQYF. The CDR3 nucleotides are TGCAGTGCGACGAGCGGGCAGCAGTACTTC.

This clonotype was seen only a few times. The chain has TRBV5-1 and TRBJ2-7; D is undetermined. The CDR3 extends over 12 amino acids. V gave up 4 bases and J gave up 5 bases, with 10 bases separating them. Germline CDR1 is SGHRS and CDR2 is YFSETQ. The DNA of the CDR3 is TGCGCCAGCAGCCTCTCATCCCACGAGCAGTACTTC. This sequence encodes CASSLSSHEQYF.

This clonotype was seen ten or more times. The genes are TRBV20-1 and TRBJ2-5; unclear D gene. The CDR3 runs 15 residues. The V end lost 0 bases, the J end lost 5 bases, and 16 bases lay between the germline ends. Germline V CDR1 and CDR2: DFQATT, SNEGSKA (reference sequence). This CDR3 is CSARDLVSVWETQYF. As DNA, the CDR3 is TGCAGTGCTAGAGATTTGGTCTCCGTCTGGGAGACCCAGTACTTC.

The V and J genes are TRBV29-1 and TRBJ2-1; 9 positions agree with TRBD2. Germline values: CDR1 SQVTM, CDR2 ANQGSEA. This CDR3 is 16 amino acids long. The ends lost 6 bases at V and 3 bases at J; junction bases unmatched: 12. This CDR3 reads CSVRGRLAGNYNEQFF. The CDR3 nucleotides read TGCAGCGTCCGGGGTCGGCTAGCGGGGAACTACAATGAGCAGTTCTTC.

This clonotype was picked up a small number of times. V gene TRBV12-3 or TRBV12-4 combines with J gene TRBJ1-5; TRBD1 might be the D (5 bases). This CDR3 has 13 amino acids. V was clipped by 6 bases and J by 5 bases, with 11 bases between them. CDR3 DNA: TGTGCCAGCAGGGGGGGTTGGGATCAGCCCCAGCATTTT. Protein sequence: CASRGGWDQPQHF.

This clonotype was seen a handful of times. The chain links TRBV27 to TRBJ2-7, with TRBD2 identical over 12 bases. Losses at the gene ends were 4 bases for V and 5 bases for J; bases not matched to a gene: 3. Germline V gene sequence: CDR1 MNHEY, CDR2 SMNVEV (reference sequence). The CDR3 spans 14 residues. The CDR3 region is CASSSGLAGNEQYF. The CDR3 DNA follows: TGTGCCAGCAGTTCAGGACTAGCGGGAAACGAGCAGTACTTC.

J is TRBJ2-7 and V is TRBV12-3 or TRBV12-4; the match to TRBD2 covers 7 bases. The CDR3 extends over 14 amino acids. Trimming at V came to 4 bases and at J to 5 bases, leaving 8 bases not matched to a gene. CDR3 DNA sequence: TGTGCCAGCAGTTGGGAGGGGCGCGGGGACGAGCAGTACTTC. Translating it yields CASSWEGRGDEQYF.

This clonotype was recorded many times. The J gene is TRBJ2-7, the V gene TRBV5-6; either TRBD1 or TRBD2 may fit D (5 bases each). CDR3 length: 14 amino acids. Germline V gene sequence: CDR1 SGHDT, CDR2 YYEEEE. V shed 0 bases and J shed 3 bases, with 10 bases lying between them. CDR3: CASSLGGDVYEQYF. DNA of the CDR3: TGTGCCAGCAGCTTGGGAGGGGATGTCTACGAGCAGTACTTC.

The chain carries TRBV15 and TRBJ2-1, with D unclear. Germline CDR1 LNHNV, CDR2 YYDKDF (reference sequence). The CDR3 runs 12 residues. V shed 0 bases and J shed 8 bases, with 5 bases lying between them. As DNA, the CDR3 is TGTGCCACCAGCAGAGATTGGGATGAGCAGTTCTTC. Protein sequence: CATSRDWDEQFF.

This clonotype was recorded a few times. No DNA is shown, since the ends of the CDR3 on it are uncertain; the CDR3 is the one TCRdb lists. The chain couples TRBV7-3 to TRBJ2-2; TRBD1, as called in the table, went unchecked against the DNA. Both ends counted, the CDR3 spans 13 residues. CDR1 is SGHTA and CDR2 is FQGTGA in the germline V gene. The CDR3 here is CASSGTTGELFFF.

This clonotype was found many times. The CDR3 DNA sequence: TGTGCCAGCAAACCCTTAGAGACAGGGGGCAATCAGCCCCAGCATTTT. Translating gives CASKPLETGGNQPQHF. The chain couples TRBV6-6 to TRBJ1-5, with 8 bases matching TRBD1. Trimming at V came to 7 bases and at J to 2 bases, leaving 10 bases not matched to a gene. This CDR3 is 16 amino acids long. Germline CDR1 reads MNHNY; CDR2 reads SVGAGI (reference sequence).